This T cell receptor beta chain was identified in a study of shared clonotypes between healthy human individuals. Background on the study: The plates for each donor numbered three CD4 naive, three CD4 memory, two CD8 naive and one CD8 memory.

Details on this clone: Its target is not known.

Notes on the study in general: Researchers sampled only blood; tissue repertoires likely differ.

The CDR3 has 17 amino acids. The ends lost 0 bases at V and 3 bases at J; junction bases unmatched: 8. CDR1 SGHDN and CDR2 FVKESK come from the germline V gene. Naive CD8 cells, CD45RO-negative and positively selected for CCR7, excluded terminally differentiated effector memory CD45RA+ cells. This table comes from immunoSEQ multiplex PCR, and its TCRdb copy is limited to in-frame clones, with some not included. The sample lists under 2,000,000 clones, roughly 95% occurring once. V and J are TRBV14 and TRBJ2-3; TRBD2 aligns across 8 bases. The receptor was isolated from a man aged 18-30 years in good health. The sample comprised naive CD8+ T cells sorted from blood. The CDR3 DNA reads TGTGCCAGCAGCCAAGATTTCGCGGGGGGCAGGACAGATACGCAGTATTTT. Protein: CASSQDFAGGRTDTQYF.